What follows are 19 T cell receptor beta chains derived from one specimen sequenced in a study of blood T cells in healthy people across ages. Using a J-beta primer mix together with a sample-barcoded 5' primer, a second PCR was run for roughly 6 to 11 cycles. TCRdb used MiXCR to reprocess the 5' RACE reads, holding one entry per CDR3 protein. The data contain some 560,000 distinct CDR3 sequences, roughly a quarter of them seen just once; the ten biggest clones take up approximately 3.3%. This sample was shared with a second study, whose subject was T cells of mothers and their children.

Sequencing used blood. The receptors originated from a boy younger than 10 in good health.

The genes are TRBV6-2 or TRBV6-3 and TRBJ2-1, with a tentative D call TRBD2 (6 bases). The CDR3 runs 11 residues. CDR1 and CDR2 (germline): MNHEY, SVGEGT. With 11 bases removed from V and 8 bases from J, the gap between germline ends came to 13 bases. DNA for the CDR3: TGTGCCGGTAGCGGCTGGGATGAGCAGTTCTTC. It translates to CAGSGWDEQFF.

For this clonotype: A much larger clone differs by one base, so this may be a read error. The chain is built from TRBV28 and TRBJ1-2, with D perhaps TRBD1 (5 bases). The germline CDR1 and CDR2 sequences are MDHEN and SYDVKM. This CDR3 is 13 amino acids long. CDR3 sequence: CAGSLARVRGYTF. CDR3 DNA sequence: TGTGCCGGCAGCCTCGCCAGGGTCCGCGGCTACACCTTC.

This clonotype was detected a few times. The V gene is TRBV24-1, the J gene TRBJ2-5, with D perhaps assigned TRBD1 or TRBD2 (5 bases each). CDR3 length: 19 residues. Germline-derived CDR1 and CDR2 are KGHDR and SFDVKD. V dropped 3 bases and J dropped 2 bases, with 24 bases sitting between them. DNA for the CDR3: TGTGCCACCAGTGATCCCACCGGAGGTGGGACCAAGGGGCAAGAGACCCAGTACTTC. It encodes CATSDPTGGGTKGQETQYF.

The rearrangement uses TRBV6-1 and TRBJ2-1, with D perhaps TRBD2 (6 bases). The ends were cut back, 6 bases at V and 0 bases at J, with 15 bases in the middle. The germline V gene encodes CDR1 MNHNS and CDR2 SASEGT. The CDR3 contains 16 residues. The CDR3 DNA sequence: TGTGCCAGCAGGCCCTGGGGGGTCCTCTCCTACAATGAGCAGTTCTTC. It specifies CASRPWGVLSYNEQFF.

In its sample, this clonotype was seen many times. V usage is TRBV5-1 and J usage is TRBJ1-4; D is ambiguous. This CDR3 is 14 amino acids long. V was pared by 5 bases and J by 4 bases, with 12 bases between. The germline gives CDR1 SGHRS, CDR2 YFSETQ. CDR3 residues: CASSFGGGNEKLFF. The CDR3 DNA is TGCGCCAGCAGTTTCGGAGGTGGTAATGAAAAACTGTTTTTT.

This clonotype was observed once. The CDR3 loop reads CASSYSGGGNTQYF. Here the CDR3 DNA reads TGTGCCAGCAGTTACTCCGGGGGAGGCAATACGCAGTATTTT. The V and J genes are TRBV6-5 and TRBJ2-3, with TRBD2 as a possible D gene (6 bases). Germline V gene sequence: CDR1 MNHEY, CDR2 SVGAGI. Trimming removed 0 bases at V and 7 bases at J, with 11 bases between. The CDR3 covers 14 residues.

CDR3 DNA sequence: TGTGCCAGCAGCGTAGGACTAGCGGGTAACAACGTAGAGACCCAGTACTTC. Its translation is CASSVGLAGNNVETQYF. The chain has TRBV9 and TRBJ2-5; 10 nucleotides match TRBD2. The V gene end was trimmed by 0 bases and the J gene end by 4 bases; junction bases not matched to a gene: 9. This CDR3 region has 17 residues. CDR1 and CDR2 (germline): SGDLS, YYNGEE.

The chain has TRBV29-1 and TRBJ2-2; TRBD2 matches at 11 bases. Germline loops: CDR1 SQVTM, CDR2 ANQGSEA. The CDR3 totals 14 residues. Unmatched junction bases numbered 7, after V lost 7 bases and J lost 6 bases. The CDR3 DNA is TGCAGCGCTGATAGCGGGAGGGTATCCGGGGAGCTGTTTTTT. Amino acids: CSADSGRVSGELFF.

This clonotype appeared a few times. This chain links TRBV4-1 with TRBJ1-1; possibly TRBD1 for D (6 bases). Trimming removed 1 base at V and 7 bases at J, with 19 bases between. This CDR3 has 16 amino acids. CDR1 is MGHRA, CDR2 YSYEKL, per germline. CDR3 region: CASSQVGGGGPSEAFF. In DNA, the CDR3 is TGCGCCAGCAGCCAAGTTGGGGGAGGGGGACCGAGTGAAGCTTTCTTT.

The rearrangement links TRBV25-1 to TRBJ2-7; D perhaps matches TRBD1 (5 bases). CDR3 length: 14 residues. Germline V gene lookup returns CDR1 MGHDK and CDR2 SYGVNS. V lost 2 bases and J 5 bases, leaving 13 bases between the germline ends. This CDR3 is CASSENRQTDEQYF. In nucleotides, the CDR3 is TGTGCCAGCAGTGAAAATAGACAGACGGACGAGCAGTACTTC.

The chain combines TRBV7-9 with TRBJ1-5; 9 bases align to TRBD1. CDR1 SEHNR and CDR2 FQNEAQ come from the germline V gene (reference sequence). The CDR3 has 17 amino acids. V shed 5 bases, J shed 0 bases, and the junction held 8 bases outside the gene matches. The DNA of the CDR3 is TGTGCCAGCAGCAATCCTCGACAGGGGGATAGCAATCAGCCCCAGCATTTT. It translates to CASSNPRQGDSNQPQHF.

This rearrangement joins TRBV10-2 to TRBJ2-3; no clear D. V was clipped by 8 bases and J by 0 bases, with 24 bases between them. The CDR3 has 18 residues. The germline V gene encodes CDR1 WSHSY and CDR2 SAAADI. CDR3 sequence (DNA): TGCGCCAGCCAGTTACTCGCGGTGCCTGATTTTAGCACAGATACGCAGTATTTT. It yields the protein CASQLLAVPDFSTDTQYF.

This clonotype was found a few times. The chain uses TRBV5-5 and TRBJ2-7, with D perhaps TRBD2 (6 bases). CDR3 length: 19 amino acids. V lost 6 bases to trimming and J lost 3 bases, with 31 bases between them. The germline V gene has CDR1 SGHKS and CDR2 YYEKEE (reference sequence). For the CDR3, the DNA is TGTGCCAGCACCCAAGGACCGGGACTCTTGATTAACTTTAACTACGAGCAGTACTTC. Translation: CASTQGPGLLINFNYEQYF.

The chain uses TRBV29-1 and TRBJ2-1; TRBD1 matches 7 bases. Losses at the gene ends were 8 bases for V and 1 base for J; bases not matched to a gene: 5. Per germline, CDR1 SQVTM and CDR2 ANQGSEA. This CDR3 has 13 residues. CDR3 loop: CSPPRGSYNEQFF. The DNA for the CDR3 is TGCAGCCCCCCCAGGGGGTCCTACAATGAGCAGTTCTTC.

The V gene is TRBV7-9, the J gene TRBJ2-7; D might be TRBD2 (5 bases). CDR3 size: 14 residues. V was cut by 5 bases and J by 4 bases, with 15 bases left in between. Germline V lookup: CDR1 SEHNR, CDR2 FQNEAQ (reference sequence). The DNA for the CDR3 is TGTGCCAGCAGCCCCCGCCAAGCGGAGTACGAGCAGTACTTC. Translating it yields CASSPRQAEYEQYF. The whole variable domain, remainder taken from reference TRBV7-9 and TRBJ2-7, is DTGVSQNPRHKITKRGQNVTFRCDPISEHNRLYWYRQTLGQGPEFLTYFQNEAQLEKSRLLSDRFSAERPKGSFSTLEIQRTEQGDSAMYLCASSPRQAEYEQYFGPGTRLTVT.

Concerning this clonotype itself: At one end, the junction sequence differs from germline, possibly due to a read error. V and J are TRBV4-3 and TRBJ2-7; no clear D gene. Germline V gives CDR1 LGHNA, CDR2 YSLEER. The CDR3 spans 14 residues. In DNA form, the CDR3 reads TGCGCCAGTAGCCAAGTCCCCGACTCCTACGAGCAGTACTTC. Translation: CASSQVPDSYEQYF.

At least ten counts were recorded for this clonotype. This chain joins TRBV12-3 or TRBV12-4 and TRBJ2-5, with D perhaps TRBD1 or TRBD2 (5 bases each). The CDR3 covers 13 residues. With 2 bases removed from V and 4 bases from J, the gap between germline ends came to 8 bases. The CDR3 spells CASSLWGRETQYF. CDR3 nucleotides: TGTGCCAGCAGTTTATGGGGGAGAGAGACCCAGTACTTC.

This clonotype showed up just a few times. V usage is TRBV11-2 and J usage is TRBJ1-4; D is uncertain. The CDR3 has 14 residues. V lost 5 bases and J 12 bases, leaving 19 bases between the germline ends. Germline V gene lookup returns CDR1 SGHAT and CDR2 FQNNGV. CDR3 amino acids: CASSAGDYPSELFF. The CDR3 DNA reads TGTGCCAGCAGCGCCGGAGACTACCCCTCCGAACTGTTTTTT.

This clonotype appeared a few times. V gene TRBV27 combines with J gene TRBJ1-1; D is undetermined. Germline CDR1 is MNHEY and CDR2 is SMNVEV (reference sequence). Trimming removed 5 bases from V and 1 base from J, with 11 bases in between. The CDR3 is 14 amino acids. Written as DNA, the CDR3 is TGTGCCAGCAGTCCCCTTGTGAGGAACACTGAAGCTTTCTTT. It specifies CASSPLVRNTEAFF.